This section outlines one T cell receptor beta chain sequence together with its context. Using immunoSEQ multiplex PCR, the repertoire was profiled, and TCRdb retains in-frame clones only, with some absent. The repertoire consists of about 660,000 clones, with over 75% occurring once and the leading ten covering about 0.01%. This sample is part of a study of shared T cell receptors in the human thymus. The same specimen was also included in a second study, on human thymus T cells.

The sequence derives from a boy younger than two with a congenital heart defect. Sequenced: thymocytes.

The CDR3 loop reads CASSDASNYEQYF. Here the CDR3 DNA reads TGTGCCAGCAGTGACGCCAGTAACTACGAGCAGTACTTC. This sequence joins TRBV6-4 and TRBJ2-7, with unresolved D. The ends were cut back, 2 bases at V and 3 bases at J, with 8 bases in the middle. CDR3 length: 13 residues. From germline, CDR1 is MRHNA and CDR2 SNTAGT.